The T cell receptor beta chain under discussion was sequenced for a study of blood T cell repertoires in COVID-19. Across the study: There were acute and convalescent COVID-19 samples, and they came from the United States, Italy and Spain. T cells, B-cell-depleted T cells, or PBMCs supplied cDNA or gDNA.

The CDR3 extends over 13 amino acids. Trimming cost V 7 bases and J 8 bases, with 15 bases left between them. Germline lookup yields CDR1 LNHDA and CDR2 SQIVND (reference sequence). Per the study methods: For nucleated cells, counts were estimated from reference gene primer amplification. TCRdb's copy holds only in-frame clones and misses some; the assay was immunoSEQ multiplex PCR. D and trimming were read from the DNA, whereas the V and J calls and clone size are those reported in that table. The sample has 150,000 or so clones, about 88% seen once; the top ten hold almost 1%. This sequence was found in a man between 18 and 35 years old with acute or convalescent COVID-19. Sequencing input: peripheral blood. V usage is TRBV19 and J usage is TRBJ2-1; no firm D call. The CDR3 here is CASTHQPADEQFF. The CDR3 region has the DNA TGTGCCAGTACTCACCAGCCGGCGGATGAGCAGTTCTTC. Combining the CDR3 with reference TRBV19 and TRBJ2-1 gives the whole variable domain DGGITQSPKYLFRKEGQNVTLSCEQNLNHDAMYWYRQDPGQGLRLIYYSQIVNDFQKGDIAEGYSVSREKKESFPLTVTSAQKNPTAFYLCASTHQPADEQFFGPGTRLTVL.